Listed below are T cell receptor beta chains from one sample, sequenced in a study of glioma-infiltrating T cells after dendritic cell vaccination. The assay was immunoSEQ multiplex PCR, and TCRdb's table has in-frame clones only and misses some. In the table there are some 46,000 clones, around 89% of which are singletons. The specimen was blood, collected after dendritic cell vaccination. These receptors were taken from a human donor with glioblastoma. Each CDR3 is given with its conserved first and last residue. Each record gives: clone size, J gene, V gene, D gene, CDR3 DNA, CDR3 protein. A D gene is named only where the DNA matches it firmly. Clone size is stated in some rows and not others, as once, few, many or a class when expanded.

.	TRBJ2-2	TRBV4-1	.	TGCGCCAGCAGCCAAGAGACGCCTAGCATTGGGGAGCTGTTTTTT	CASSQETPSIGELFF
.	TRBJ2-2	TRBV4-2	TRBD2	TGTGCCAGCAGCCAAGGGGACTACCTAACCATCACCGGGGAGCTGTTTTTT	CASSQGDYLTITGELFF
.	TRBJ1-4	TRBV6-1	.	TGTGCCAGCAATACTCTCGGGAGAACTAATGAAAAACTGTTTTTT	CASNTLGRTNEKLFF
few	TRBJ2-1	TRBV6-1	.	TGTGCCAGCAGTGATGAGGGCTTGCTCAGGTATGAGCAGTTCTTC	CASSDEGLLRYEQFF
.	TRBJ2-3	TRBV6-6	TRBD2	TGTGCCAGCAGTTTAGGCGGGAGGGTAACAGATACGCAGTATTTT	CASSLGGRVTDTQYF
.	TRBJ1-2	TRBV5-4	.	TGTGCCAGCAGTCCTGACAGGAACTATGGCTACACCTTC	CASSPDRNYGYTF
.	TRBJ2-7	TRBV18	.	TGTGCCAGCTCACCACCCAACTCCTACGAGCAGTACTTC	CASSPPNSYEQYF
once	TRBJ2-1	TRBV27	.	TGTGCCAGCGGACCGGACTCTTTAGTTTGGAATGAGCAGTTCTTC	CASGPDSLVWNEQFF
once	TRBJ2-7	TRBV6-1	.	TGTGCCAGCAGTGATGGAGGAGCGACCCCTGGGGAGCAGTACTTC	CASSDGGATPGEQYF
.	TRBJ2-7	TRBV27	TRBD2	TGTGCCAGCAGTTTTGTTAGCGGGAGCTACGAGCAGTACTTC	CASSFVSGSYEQYF
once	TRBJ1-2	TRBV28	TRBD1	TGTGCCAACCAGGGACAGAACTATGGCTACACCTTC	CANQGQNYGYTF
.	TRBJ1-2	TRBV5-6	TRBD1	TGTGCCAGCAGCCCAGCGGACAGGTTCCGGGGCGGCTACACCTTC	CASSPADRFRGGYTF
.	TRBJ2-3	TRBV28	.	TGTGCCAGCAGCGGAGCAAGCACAGATACGCAGTATTTT	CASSGASTDTQYF
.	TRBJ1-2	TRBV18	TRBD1	TGTGCCAGCTCACCTGGACAGGAGACGGCACTCTCTGGCTACACCTTC	CASSPGQETALSGYTF
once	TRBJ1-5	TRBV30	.	TGTGCCTGGAGTGTAGGAGGGAATAGCAATCAGCCCCAGCATTTT	CAWSVGGNSNQPQHF
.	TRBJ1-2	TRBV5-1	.	TGCGCCAGCAGCTTGTTGGCCTCGGACAGCGGCTACACCTTC	CASSLLASDSGYTF
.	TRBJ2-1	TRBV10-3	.	TGTGCCATCAGTGAGGGCGTGGGCGGGGACAATGAGCAGTTCTTC	CAISEGVGGDNEQFF
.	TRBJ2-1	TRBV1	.	TGCACCAGCAGCCCCGGGACTAGCGGGAGGGTGCAGTTCTTC	CTSSPGTSGRVQFF
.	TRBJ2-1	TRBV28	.	TGTGCCAGCAGTATGAGTCGCAATGAGCAGTTCTTC	CASSMSRNEQFF
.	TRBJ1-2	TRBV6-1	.	TGTGCCAGCAGTGAAAACAGTCATGGCTACACCTTC	CASSENSHGYTF
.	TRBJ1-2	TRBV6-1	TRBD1	TGTGCCAGCAGAGGGGGACAGGAGAATGGCTACACCTTC	CASRGGQENGYTF
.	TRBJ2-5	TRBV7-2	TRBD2	TGTGCCAGCAGCTTGACTAGCGGGAGTGGGGAGACCCAGTACTTC	CASSLTSGSGETQYF
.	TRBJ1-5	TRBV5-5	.	TGTGCCAGCAGCTCAAGGGGAGGGGTCGGCAATCAGCCCCAGCATTTT	CASSSRGGVGNQPQHF
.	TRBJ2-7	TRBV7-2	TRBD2	TGTGCCAGCAGCTTAGTTTTAGCGGGGCCCTCCTACGAGCAGTACTTC	CASSLVLAGPSYEQYF
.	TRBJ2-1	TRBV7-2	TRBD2	TGTGCCAGCAGCTTAGCGCTGGCTAGCGGACCTCAGTTCTTC	CASSLALASGPQFF
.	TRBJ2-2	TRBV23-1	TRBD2	TGCGCCTCTCCCGAGACTAGCGGGAGGTCCGGGGAGCTGTTTTTT	CASPETSGRSGELFF
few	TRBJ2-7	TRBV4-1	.	TGCGCCAGCAGCCAAGCTCCGACAGTCTCCTACGAGCAGTACTTC	CASSQAPTVSYEQYF
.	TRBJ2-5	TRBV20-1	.	TGCAGTGCTGACACTCAAGAGACCCAGTACTTC	CSADTQETQYF
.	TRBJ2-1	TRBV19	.	TGTGCCAGTAGTCGGGCTCGGAGCGAGCTGGCGGGTGAGCAGTTCTTC	CASSRARSELAGEQFF
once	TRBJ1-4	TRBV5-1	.	TGCGCCAGCAGCCCAGAGGCTAATGGCGAAAAACTGTTTTTT	CASSPEANGEKLFF
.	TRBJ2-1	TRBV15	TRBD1	TGTGCCACCAGCAGAAGACACCGGGACAGGGGCTCCCTCGTCCCACGGAATGAGCAGTTCTTC	CATSRRHRDRGSLVPRNEQFF